This record concerns one TCR beta chain sequence. It was with 60 Vbeta and 13 Jbeta primers that the PCR ran. Profiled with immunoSEQ multiplex PCR; TCRdb holds only in-frame clones, not every one. In the table there are around 90,000 clones, about 81% of which are singletons. This entry belongs to a study of cytomegalovirus exposure and HLA in healthy donors. The CDR3 is 15 residues long. Germline CDR1 MNHEY, CDR2 SVGAGI. Trimming stripped 5 bases from V and 4 bases from J, with 15 bases between. This chain joins TRBV6-5 and TRBJ2-1; TRBD1 might be the D (6 bases). The source of this sequence is a woman aged 40 to 50 in good health and CMV-seronegative. Input material: PBMCs. This CDR3 reads CASSRDTMGYNEQFF. The CDR3 DNA reads as TGTGCCAGCAGTCGGGACACTATGGGGTACAATGAGCAGTTCTTC.